This T cell receptor (beta chain) was retrieved from a study of OX40 agonist ivuxolimab in advanced cancers. Overall study: Ivuxolimab, which patients received intravenously every 2 weeks, was dosed at 0.01 to 10 mg/kg. Study outcomes and limitations: Certain nonresponders likewise exhibited a low normalized T-cell clonal expansion. CD4+ and CD8+ blood T cells expanded clonally by week 6 at 0.1 to 3.0 mg/kg.

V lost 2 bases, J lost 5 bases, and 6 bases stayed unmatched. The CDR3 extends over 16 amino acids. Germline V gene lookup returns CDR1 SGHRS and CDR2 YFSETQ. Method: immunoSEQ multiplex PCR; TCRdb's copy keeps in-frame clones and lacks some. The table lists 30,000 to 35,000 clones, roughly 84% of them singletons. About this clone itself: Antigen specificity is unknown.

This specimen consisted of CD4+ or CD8+ T cells sorted from blood, obtained in a trial of the OX40 agonist ivuxolimab. V gene TRBV5-1 combines with J gene TRBJ2-3; TRBD2 matches at 12 bases. The sequence derives from an adult with an advanced solid tumor such as melanoma, head and neck, liver or kidney cancer. CDR3 bases: TGCGCCAGCAGCTTCACTAGCGGGGGGCCCAGAGATACGCAGTATTTT. Translation gives CASSFTSGGPRDTQYF.